This T cell receptor beta chain was captured in a study of T cells in women clearing cervical HPV infection. Comment on this clone: Its antigen is still unknown. The read terminates 3 residues ahead of where the CDR3 ends, so the germline J gene completes it.

There are 15 residues in the CDR3. Germline V gene data show CDR1 as SGHVS and CDR2 as FNYEAQ. Assay used: immunoSEQ multiplex PCR; TCRdb lists only in-frame clones, some missing. Its listing shows over 30,000 clones. The study's findings and limits: It is unknown whether associations predate infection; no effector/memory or HPV-specific sorting. Richness differences could reflect unmeasured T-cell content per sample. CIN3+ cases had significantly higher TCR repertoire richness than controls, but evenness did not differ.

Sequencing was done on a sample of blood buffy coat. The clonotype comes from a woman aged 18 to 69 with a cervical HPV16 infection that either progressed to CIN3+ or cleared (not recorded which). The chain combines TRBV7-6 with TRBJ2-3, with 10 bases fitting TRBD1. Incomplete CDR3 DNA: TGTGCCAGCAGCGTTTCGACAGGGGGCGCGGAGACG. This gives the protein CASSVSTGGAET. From start to end, the CDR3 is CASSVSTGGAETQYF.